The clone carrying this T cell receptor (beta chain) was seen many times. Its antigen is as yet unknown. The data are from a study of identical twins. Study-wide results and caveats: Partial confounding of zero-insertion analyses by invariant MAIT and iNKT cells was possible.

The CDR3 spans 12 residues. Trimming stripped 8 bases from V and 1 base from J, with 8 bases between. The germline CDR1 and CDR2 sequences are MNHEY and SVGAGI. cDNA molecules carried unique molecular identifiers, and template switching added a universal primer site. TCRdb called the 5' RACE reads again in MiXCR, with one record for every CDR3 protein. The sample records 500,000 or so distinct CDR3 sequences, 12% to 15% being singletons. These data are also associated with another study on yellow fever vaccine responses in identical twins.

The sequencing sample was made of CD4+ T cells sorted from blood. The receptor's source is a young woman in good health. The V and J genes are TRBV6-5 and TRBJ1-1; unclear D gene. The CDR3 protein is CASRRQNTEAFF. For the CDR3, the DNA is TGTGCCAGCCGGCGGCAGAACACTGAAGCTTTCTTT.